This TCR beta chain comes out of a study of cytomegalovirus exposure and HLA in healthy donors. About this clone: Its target is unknown.

Study conclusions and caveats: Among TCR sequences, most were rare, though some public TCRs appeared in many donors. It was approximately 170 TCR beta chains that were listed as cytomegalovirus-associated.

The donors formed part of the approximately 120-subject validation cohort, distinct from the roughly 700-subject first cohort. TCRdb's copy holds only in-frame clones and misses some; the assay was immunoSEQ multiplex PCR. The data show tens of thousands of clones, 94% seen once. The material sequenced was PBMCs. The sequence was collected from a woman between 18 and 29 years old in good health and CMV-seropositive.

CDR3 loop: CASSHDREYDQPQHF. The CDR3 nucleotides are TGTGCCAGCTCACACGACCGGGAATACGATCAGCCCCAGCATTTT. The chain links TRBV18 to TRBJ1-5; D gene unclear. CDR1 is KGHSH, CDR2 LQKENI, per germline. V was shortened by 4 bases and J by 5 bases, with 15 bases between the two germline ends. The CDR3 is made up of 15 amino acids.